The present TCR beta chain was sequenced within a study of graft-versus-host responses after intestinal transplantation (dated by TCRdb to the early 2020s). The study in broad terms: The transplants that recipients received were multivisceral, liver-intestinal, or isolated intestinal. The cohort enrolled around 25 intestinal transplant recipients including one retransplant, and a few patients lacking pretransplant specimens were excluded. Rather than being sequenced by the commercial service, samples from three later patients were sequenced in-house on an Illumina MiSeq and processed with MiXCR. After intestinal transplantation, graft-versus-host and host-versus-graft alloreactive T cell clones in the graft, circulation and bone marrow were tracked using bulk TCR-beta CDR3 sequencing. A peak of at least 4% donor T cells among recipient peripheral blood mononuclear cells was the definition used for donor T cell macrochimerism. All recipients received anti-thymocyte globulin induction followed by maintenance tacrolimus and steroids for two to four years. Alloreactive clones were identified by sequencing pre-transplant mixed lymphocyte reaction products and comparing them with unstimulated pre-transplant donor and recipient T cells.

The CDR3 runs 14 residues from the cysteine to the phenylalanine. The DNA shown is the 42-base CDR3, in frame from base 1. In the germline V gene, CDR1 corresponds to ENHRY and CDR2 to SYGVKD. The V and J ends are trimmed by 3 bases and 2 bases, leaving 11 bases between them. To isolate intraepithelial and lamina propria lymphocytes from graft specimens, dithiothreitol, EDTA incubations and collagenase D digestion were used. Serial intestinal graft biopsy specimens collected up to 600 days after transplant underwent bulk TCR-beta sequencing. Concerning this clone itself: The antigen this receptor binds is unknown. No qualities accompany the bases; no much larger clone lies one base away.

Broad study findings and their caveats: GvH clones were detected in recipient bone marrow, and some of these GvH clones were observed earlier in ileal mucosa or blood, consistent with an intestinal mucosal origin. Conclusions were limited by the relatively low number and heterogeneity of intestinal transplant patients. Early after transplant, declines in HvG clones were associated with peak levels of circulating GvH clones. In patients with donor T cell macrochimerism, the allografts had high GvH to HvG T cell clonal ratios.

The method was the immunoSEQ multiplex PCR assay. For most patients, genomic DNA was subjected to high-throughput TCR-beta CDR3 sequencing by Adaptive Biotechnologies. For the original study's pipeline: TCR sequencing data for 15 to 20 patients were retrieved from Adaptive's ImmunoSEQ software; three other patients were processed with MiXCR and VDJtools. CDR3 nucleotide sequences shared by donor and recipient were removed because the origin of these sequences could not be assigned. At least 2-fold expansion over unstimulated cells and a minimum CFSE-low frequency of 0.002% (template counts) or 0.001% (read counts) were required for clones to be classified as alloreactive. Mappable clones were those detected in sequenced pre-transplant spleen, lymph node, or MLR CFSE-low populations of the donor or recipient. The cumulative frequency of alloreactive clones was calculated as a percentage of all sequences, weighted by copy number. TCRdb retrieved this table from immuneACCESS and kept in-frame rearrangements only. Not all clones are present; in checked studies, unresolved V genes account for under half, and no reason is known for the remainder. Clone size and the V and J calls come from that table; the DNA yielded D and trimming. The sample contains some 29,000 clones, over 60% of them found a single time. The ten biggest clones cover around 2.9% of the sample.

Material: ileum tissue, obtained 98 days after intestinal transplantation. The rearranged chain carries TRBV10-3 and TRBJ2-7; the D gene cannot be resolved reliably. The TCR comes from a human patient who received an intestinal transplant, so some T cells may come from the graft donor. The CDR3 sequence is CAISDASSTYEQYF. The nucleotide sequence reads as follows: TGTGCCATCAGTGATGCCTCCAGTACCTACGAGCAGTACTTC.